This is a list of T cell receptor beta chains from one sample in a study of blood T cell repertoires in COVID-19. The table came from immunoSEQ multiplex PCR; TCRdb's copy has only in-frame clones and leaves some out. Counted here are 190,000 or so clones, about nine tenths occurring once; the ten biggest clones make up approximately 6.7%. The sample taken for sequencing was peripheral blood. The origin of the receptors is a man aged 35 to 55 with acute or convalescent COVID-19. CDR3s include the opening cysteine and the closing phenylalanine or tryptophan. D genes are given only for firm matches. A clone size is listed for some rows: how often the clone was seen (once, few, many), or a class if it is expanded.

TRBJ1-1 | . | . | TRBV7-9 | CASSGEDTEAFF | TGTGCCAGCAGCGGTGAGGACACTGAAGCTTTCTTT
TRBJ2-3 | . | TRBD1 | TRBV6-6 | CASSYSTRTGGHTQYF | TGTGCCAGCAGTTACTCGACTAGGACAGGGGGCCATACGCAGTATTTT
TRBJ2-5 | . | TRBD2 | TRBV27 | CASSFSGGGGETQYF | TGTGCCAGCAGTTTCAGCGGGGGAGGTGGAGAGACCCAGTACTTC
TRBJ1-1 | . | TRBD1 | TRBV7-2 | CASSAAGTGGTEAFF | TGTGCCAGCAGCGCCGCCGGGACAGGGGGCACTGAAGCTTTCTTT
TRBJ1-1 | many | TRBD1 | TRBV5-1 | CASSYDRGNTEAFF | TGCGCCAGCAGCTACGACAGGGGAAACACTGAAGCTTTCTTT
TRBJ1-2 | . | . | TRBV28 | CASSLSRNYGYTF | TGTGCCAGCAGTTTATCCCGTAACTATGGCTACACCTTC
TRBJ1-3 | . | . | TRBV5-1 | CASNLAQEFSGNTIYF | TGCGCCAGCAACTTGGCGCAAGAGTTCTCTGGAAACACCATATATTTT
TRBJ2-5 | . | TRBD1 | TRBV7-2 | CASSIDRGRRETQYF | TGTGCCAGCAGCATCGACAGGGGGCGCAGAGAGACCCAGTACTTC
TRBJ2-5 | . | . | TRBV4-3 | CASSQDSQPQETQYF | TGCGCCAGCAGCCAAGATAGCCAACCACAAGAGACCCAGTACTTC
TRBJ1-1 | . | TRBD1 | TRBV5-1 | CASSLGTGLDTEAFF | TGCGCCAGCAGCTTGGGGACAGGGTTGGACACTGAAGCTTTCTTT
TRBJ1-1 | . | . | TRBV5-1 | CASSPQVNTEAFF | TGCGCCAGCAGCCCTCAGGTTAACACTGAAGCTTTCTTT